The 19 T cell receptor beta chains presented below share a single source sample, sequenced in a study of glioma-infiltrating T cells after dendritic cell vaccination. Sequenced by immunoSEQ multiplex PCR; TCRdb stores in-frame clones only, minus some. This table holds fewer than 25,000 clones, about four fifths found once. This specimen was blood, taken before dendritic cell vaccination. The receptors stem from a human donor with glioblastoma.

This rearrangement joins TRBV6-5 to TRBJ2-5; TRBD2 matches at 7 bases. Trimming took 1 base from V and 5 from J; bases not matched to a gene: 4. The CDR3 covers 14 residues. CDR1 is MNHEY, CDR2 SVGAGI, per germline. The CDR3 reads CASSYWGGVETQYF. The CDR3 DNA reads TGTGCCAGCAGTTACTGGGGGGGAGTGGAGACCCAGTACTTC.

The chain uses TRBV30 and TRBJ1-3; 7 bases map to TRBD1. CDR1 and CDR2 from the germline V gene are GTSNPN and SVGIG (reference sequence). J was trimmed by 4 bases and V by 2 bases; bases with no gene match: 11. The CDR3 runs to 16 residues. CDR3 coding DNA: TGTGCCTGGAGTAATACGGACAGGTCTTCCGGAAACACCATATATTTT. Translation gives CAWSNTDRSSGNTIYF.

This sequence joins TRBV27 and TRBJ2-7, with D possibly being TRBD1 (5 bases). The CDR3 totals 14 residues. V was trimmed by 5 bases and J by 3 bases, leaving 14 bases between them. Germline lookup yields CDR1 MNHEY and CDR2 SMNVEV (reference sequence). CDR3 region: CASSRQGSDYEQYF. The CDR3 DNA reads TGTGCCAGCAGTCGTCAGGGATCGGACTACGAGCAGTACTTC.

This rearrangement joins TRBV4-3 to TRBJ2-1; tentative D call: TRBD1 (5 bases). The CDR3 is made up of 12 amino acids. Germline CDR1 is LGHNA and CDR2 is YSLEER. Trimming took 3 bases from V and 9 from J, leaving 9 bases between them. The chain's CDR3 is CASSHRAGEQFF. The CDR3 coding sequence is TGCGCCAGCAGCCACAGGGCTGGTGAGCAGTTCTTC.

This clone was seen only once. The genes are TRBV5-1 and TRBJ2-1, with TRBD2 matching over 10 bases. V shed 4 bases, J shed 1 base, and the junction held 11 bases outside the gene matches. Germline loops: CDR1 SGHRS, CDR2 YFSETQ. The CDR3 sequence is 18 residues long. The CDR3 region has the DNA TGCGCCAGCAGCGCGAGGGGGGCTAGCGGGAGATCCTACAATGAGCAGTTCTTC. Translation: CASSARGASGRSYNEQFF.

The chain joins TRBV7-2 to TRBJ1-1, with D possibly TRBD1 on 6 matching bases. Trimming took 7 bases from V and 2 from J, leaving 20 bases between them. Germline-derived CDR1 and CDR2 are SGHTA and FQGNSA. The CDR3 is 16 amino acids. The chain's CDR3 is CASTLSWGRGNTEAFF. The CDR3 nucleotides are TGTGCCAGCACCCTTAGTTGGGGGCGAGGTAACACTGAAGCTTTCTTT. Full variable domain (outside the CDR3, taken from reference TRBV7-2 and TRBJ1-1): GAGVSQSPSNKVTEKGKDVELRCDPISGHTALYWYRQSLGQGLEFLIYFQGNSAPDKSGLPSDRFSAERTGGSVSTLTIQRTQQEDSAVYLCASTLSWGRGNTEAFFGQGTRLTVV.

The gene calls are TRBV28 and TRBJ2-7; D uncertain. CDR3 length: 13 amino acids. Germline lookup yields CDR1 MDHEN and CDR2 SYDVKM. V dropped 5 bases and J dropped 1 base, with 9 bases sitting between them. The chain's CDR3 is CASSTLWSYEQYF. The CDR3 bases are TGTGCCAGCAGTACTCTATGGTCCTACGAGCAGTACTTC.

A few counts support this clone. The CDR3 sequence: CATSTDDEVFGNQPQHF. The CDR3 DNA reads as TGTGCCACCAGCACAGATGATGAGGTGTTCGGCAATCAGCCCCAGCATTTT. The chain is built from TRBV15 and TRBJ1-5; D unclear. The CDR3 sequence is 17 residues long. Per the germline V gene, CDR1 is LNHNV and CDR2 is YYDKDF (reference sequence). With 4 bases removed from V and 2 bases from J, the gap between germline ends came to 18 bases.

In nucleotides, the CDR3 is TGTGCCATCAGTACGCCGGGACAGATAACTGAAGCTTTCTTT. It is translated as CAISTPGQITEAFF. The V and J genes are TRBV10-3 and TRBJ1-1; the match to TRBD1 covers 7 bases. The CDR3 has 14 residues. Germline assignment: CDR1 ENHRY and CDR2 SYGVKD. Germline trimming cut 5 bases from V and 5 bases from J; bases unmatched to any gene: 8.

J is TRBJ2-1 and V is TRBV5-1; 9 positions agree with TRBD2. Germline V gene lookup returns CDR1 SGHRS and CDR2 YFSETQ. The CDR3 runs to 16 residues. Trimming cost V 1 base and J 3 bases; bases outside gene matches: 5. The CDR3 reads CASSLSLAGYYNEQFF. In DNA, the CDR3 is TGCGCCAGCAGCTTGAGCCTAGCGGGATACTACAATGAGCAGTTCTTC.

The V call is TRBV19, the J call TRBJ2-7, with TRBD2 as a possible D gene (6 bases). Trimming took 2 bases from V and 4 from J, leaving 15 bases between them. From germline, CDR1 is LNHDA and CDR2 SQIVND (reference sequence). The CDR3 is 15 amino acids. CDR3 loop: CASSILIGSGYEQYF. Written as DNA, the CDR3 is TGTGCCAGTAGTATATTAATCGGGAGTGGATACGAGCAGTACTTC.

This chain uses TRBV19 with TRBJ2-5; 7 bases align to TRBD1. CDR3 size: 15 residues. V lost 4 bases to trimming and J lost 4 bases; unmatched junction nucleotides: 9. Looked up from germline, CDR1 is LNHDA and CDR2 is SQIVND (reference sequence). The CDR3 region is CASSKHSTGLETQYF. The CDR3 bases are TGTGCCAGTAGTAAACATTCGACAGGGCTAGAGACCCAGTACTTC. The full variable domain, rest sourced from reference TRBV19 and TRBJ2-5, is DGGITQSPKYLFRKEGQNVTLSCEQNLNHDAMYWYRQDPGQGLRLIYYSQIVNDFQKGDIAEGYSVSREKKESFPLTVTSAQKNPTAFYLCASSKHSTGLETQYFGPGTRLLVL.

The rearrangement uses TRBV5-1 and TRBJ2-5, with D possibly matching TRBD1 (6 bases). TRBJ2-7 matches the DNA end more closely, so the J call is doubtful. CDR3 size: 16 residues. From germline, CDR1 is SGHRS and CDR2 YFSETQ. CDR3 in amino acids: CASSAPQGSPTYEQYF. CDR3 coding DNA: TGCGCCAGCAGCGCACCCCAGGGGTCTCCCACCTACGAGCAGTACTTC.

The sample holds one count of this clone. V is TRBV11-2 and J is TRBJ2-5; D might be TRBD1 (6 bases). The CDR3 is 16 amino acids. With 1 base removed from V and 5 bases from J, the gap between germline ends came to 17 bases. Germline V gene lookup returns CDR1 SGHAT and CDR2 FQNNGV. The CDR3 loop is CASSLVRTRGPETQYF. CDR3 bases: TGTGCCAGCAGCTTAGTCCGTACCAGGGGACCGGAGACCCAGTACTTC.

The V gene is TRBV5-1, the J gene TRBJ2-5, with 11 bases that match TRBD2. Germline lookup yields CDR1 SGHRS and CDR2 YFSETQ. The CDR3 length is 18 residues. Unmatched junction bases numbered 11, after V lost 4 bases and J lost 0 bases. CDR3 DNA: TGCGCCAGCAGCCTGAGGACTAGCGGGTCCCCTTACCAAGAGACCCAGTACTTC. It translates to CASSLRTSGSPYQETQYF.

This chain joins TRBV27 and TRBJ2-1; 10 bases fit TRBD1. With 6 bases clipped from V and 6 bases from J, the junction kept 2 bases outside the gene matches. CDR1 and CDR2 from the germline V gene are MNHEY and SMNVEV (reference sequence). The CDR3 runs 13 residues. CDR3 sequence: CASRWTGGNEQFF. CDR3 sequence (DNA): TGTGCCAGCAGGTGGACAGGGGGCAATGAGCAGTTCTTC.

This chain joins TRBV7-3 and TRBJ2-2; tentatively, D is TRBD2 (6 bases). V was trimmed by 6 bases and J by 4 bases, leaving 15 bases between them. The CDR3 has 15 amino acids. Germline V gives CDR1 SGHTA, CDR2 FQGTGA. The CDR3 nucleotides read TGTGCCAGCAGTTGGGACTCCCCCTTCACCGGGGAGCTGTTTTTT. As protein: CASSWDSPFTGELFF. The full variable domain, with the rest looked up from reference TRBV7-3 and TRBJ2-2, is GAGVSQTPSNKVTEKGKYVELRCDPISGHTALYWYRQSLGQGPEFLIYFQGTGAADDSGLPNDRFFAVRPEGSVSTLKIQRTERGDSAVYLCASSWDSPFTGELFFGEGSRLTVL.

The genes are TRBV6-5 and TRBJ1-6, with TRBD1 as a possible D gene (5 bases). The CDR3 loop spans 13 amino acids. Trimming shortened V by 8 bases and J by 7 bases, and 12 bases separated the two germline ends. CDR1 and CDR2 from the germline V gene are MNHEY and SVGAGI. The CDR3 DNA is TGTGCCAGCGGGGGGTTTGGCAATTCACCCCTCCACTTT. It translates to CASGGFGNSPLHF.

This sequence joins TRBV6-5 and TRBJ2-5; D is perhaps TRBD2 (6 bases). The length of the CDR3 is 12 residues. Germline V gene sequence: CDR1 MNHEY, CDR2 SVGAGI. V was shortened by 8 bases and J by 2 bases, with 9 bases between the two germline ends. The CDR3 protein is CASGEVQETQYF. CDR3 nucleotide sequence: TGTGCCAGCGGGGAGGTGCAAGAGACCCAGTACTTC.